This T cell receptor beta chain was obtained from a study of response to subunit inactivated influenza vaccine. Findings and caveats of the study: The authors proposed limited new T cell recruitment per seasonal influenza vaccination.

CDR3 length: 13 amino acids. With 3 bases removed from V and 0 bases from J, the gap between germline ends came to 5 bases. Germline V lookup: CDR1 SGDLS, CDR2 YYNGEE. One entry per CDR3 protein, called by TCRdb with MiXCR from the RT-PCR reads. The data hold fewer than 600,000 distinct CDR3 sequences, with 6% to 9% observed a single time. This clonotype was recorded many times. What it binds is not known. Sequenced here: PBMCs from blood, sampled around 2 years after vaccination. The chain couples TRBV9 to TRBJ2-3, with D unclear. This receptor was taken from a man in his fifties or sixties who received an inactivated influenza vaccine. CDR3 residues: CASSAASTDTQYF. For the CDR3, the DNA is TGTGCCAGCAGCGCGGCTAGCACAGATACGCAGTATTTT.